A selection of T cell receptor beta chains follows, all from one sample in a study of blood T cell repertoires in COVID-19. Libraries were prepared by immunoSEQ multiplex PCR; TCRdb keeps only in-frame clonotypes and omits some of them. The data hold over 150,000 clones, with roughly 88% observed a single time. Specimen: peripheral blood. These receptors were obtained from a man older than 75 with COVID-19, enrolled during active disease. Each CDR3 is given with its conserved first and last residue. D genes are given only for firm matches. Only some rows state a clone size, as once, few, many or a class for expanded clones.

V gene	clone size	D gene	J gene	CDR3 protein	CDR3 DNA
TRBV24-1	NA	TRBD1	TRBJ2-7	CATSDFGTGGSYEQYF	TGTGCCACCAGTGATTTCGGGACAGGGGGCTCCTACGAGCAGTACTTC
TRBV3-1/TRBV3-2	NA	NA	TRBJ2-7	CASSYVEGPEQYF	TGTGCCAGCAGTTATGTAGAGGGCCCCGAGCAGTACTTC
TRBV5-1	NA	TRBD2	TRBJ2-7	CASSRLGGLAYEQYF	TGCGCCAGCAGCCGCCTGGGAGGGTTGGCCTACGAGCAGTACTTC
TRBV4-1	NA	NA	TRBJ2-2	CASRRGQANTGELFF	TGCGCCAGCAGACGTGGGCAAGCGAACACCGGGGAGCTGTTTTTT
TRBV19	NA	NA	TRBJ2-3	CATAPGFTDTQYF	TGTGCCACCGCCCCAGGGTTCACAGATACGCAGTATTTT
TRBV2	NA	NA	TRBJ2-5	CASSDSLRTGRETQYF	TGTGCCAGCAGTGACTCATTAAGGACTGGGAGAGAGACCCAGTACTTC
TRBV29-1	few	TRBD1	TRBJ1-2	CSVEGDRGYGYTF	TGCAGCGTTGAAGGGGACAGGGGCTATGGCTACACCTTC
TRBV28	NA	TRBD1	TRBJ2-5	CASSWGNRGGKTQYF	TGTGCCAGCAGTTGGGGGAACAGGGGCGGAAAGACCCAGTACTTC
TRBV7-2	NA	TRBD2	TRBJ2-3	CASMAGGPVDTQYF	TGTGCCAGCATGGCGGGGGGGCCGGTGGATACGCAGTATTTT
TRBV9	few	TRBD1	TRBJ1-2	CASSGTGGADGYTF	TGTGCCAGCAGCGGGACAGGGGGCGCCGATGGCTACACCTTC
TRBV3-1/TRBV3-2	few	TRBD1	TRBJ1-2	CASSPLTGPGYTF	TGTGCCAGCAGCCCTTTGACAGGGCCGGGCTACACCTTC
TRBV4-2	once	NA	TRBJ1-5	CASSQDRVQPQHF	TGTGCCAGCAGCCAAGACAGGGTTCAGCCCCAGCATTTT
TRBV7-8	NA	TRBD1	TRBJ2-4	CASSLGQGGISIQYF	TGTGCCAGCAGCTTAGGACAGGGGGGTATTAGCATTCAGTACTTC
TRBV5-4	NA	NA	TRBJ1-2	CASSLVQEDGYTF	TGTGCCAGTAGCTTGGTGCAGGAGGATGGCTACACCTTC
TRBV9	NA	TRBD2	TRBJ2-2	CASSVTGGVAGELFF	TGTGCCAGCAGCGTCACCGGGGGGGTGGCCGGGGAGCTGTTTTTT
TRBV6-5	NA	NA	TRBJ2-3	CASTLGPRDTQYF	TGTGCCAGCACCCTGGGGCCACGCGATACGCAGTATTTT
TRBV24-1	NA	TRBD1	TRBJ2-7	CATSDTTGVSYEQYF	TGTGCCACCAGTGACACGACAGGGGTCTCCTACGAGCAGTACTTC
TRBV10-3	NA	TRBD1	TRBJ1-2	CAISDGTGSGYTF	TGTGCCATCAGTGATGGGACAGGGAGTGGCTACACCTTC
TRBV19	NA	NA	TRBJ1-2	CASTQQGNYGYTF	TGTGCCAGTACCCAACAGGGTAACTATGGCTACACCTTC
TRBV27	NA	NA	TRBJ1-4	CASSLYAGIEKLFF	TGTGCCAGCAGTTTATATGCGGGGATTGAAAAACTGTTTTTT